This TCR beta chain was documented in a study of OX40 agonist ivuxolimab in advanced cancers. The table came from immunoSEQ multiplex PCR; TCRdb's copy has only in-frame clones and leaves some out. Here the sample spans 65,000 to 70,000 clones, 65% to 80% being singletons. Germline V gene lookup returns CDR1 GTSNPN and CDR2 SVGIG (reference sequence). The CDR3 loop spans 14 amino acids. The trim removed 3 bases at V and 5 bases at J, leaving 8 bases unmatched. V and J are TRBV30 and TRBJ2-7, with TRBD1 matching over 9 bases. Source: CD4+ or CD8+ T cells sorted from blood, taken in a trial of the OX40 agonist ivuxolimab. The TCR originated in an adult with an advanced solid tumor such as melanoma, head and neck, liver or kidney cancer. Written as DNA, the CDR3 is TGTGCCTGGAGCCCCGGGACAGGGCGACACGAGCAGTACTTC. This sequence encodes CAWSPGTGRHEQYF.